Below are 14 T cell receptor beta chains sequenced from a single sample in a study of regulatory T cells in long-lasting Graves disease. Arm-PCR of CDR3 regions and iRepertoire HTBI primers were the basis on which TCR beta libraries were built. Each CDR3 protein gets one entry after TCRdb re-called the multiplex PCR reads with MiXCR. The data hold approximately 390,000 distinct CDR3 sequences, with 15% to 20% observed a single time. Indicated time point: newly diagnosed GD, antithyroid drugs for less than 3 months. Construction of the TCR library relied on RNA isolated from PBMCs. The same data also went into a second study, on T cells in Graves' hyperthyroidism and ophthalmopathy.

The material sequenced was peripheral blood mononuclear cells (PBMCs), taken at new diagnosis, from a patient treated with antithyroid drugs. These receptors were collected from a woman younger than 30 with Graves disease.

This clonotype was counted ten times or more. This chain links TRBV20-1 with TRBJ2-3; D may be TRBD1 (6 bases). The V gene lost 3 bases and the J gene lost 4 bases, with 17 bases spanning the gap. CDR3 size: 15 residues. Germline CDR1 DFQATT, CDR2 SNEGSKA (reference sequence). The CDR3 region is CSASLLGGQSDTQYF. For the CDR3, the DNA is TGCAGTGCTAGTTTATTAGGGGGTCAATCAGATACGCAGTATTTT.

The V gene is TRBV6-2 or TRBV6-3, the J gene TRBJ2-1; D may be TRBD2 (5 bases). The CDR3 is made up of 14 amino acids. Trimming stripped 5 bases from V and 9 bases from J, with 17 bases between. CDR1 is MNHEY, CDR2 SVGEGT, per germline. The CDR3, as DNA: TGTGCCAGCAGTGAAGCGGTGGCGTGGACTGAGCAGTTCTTC. Translated, it gives CASSEAVAWTEQFF.

In its sample, this clonotype was seen a few times. J is TRBJ1-1 and V is TRBV4-1; D is undetermined. The CDR3 sequence is 12 residues long. CDR1 and CDR2 from the germline V gene are MGHRA and YSYEKL. V was trimmed by 0 bases and J by 12 bases, leaving 11 bases between them. The CDR3 DNA reads as TGCGCCAGCAGCCAAGATACCTTCTGGCCTTTCTTT. This codes for CASSQDTFWPFF.

This clonotype was detected a few times. The chain has TRBV9 and TRBJ1-5; no definite D call. V shed 0 bases and J shed 10 bases, with 11 bases lying between them. The germline gives CDR1 SGDLS, CDR2 YYNGEE. The CDR3 has 13 residues. This chain's CDR3 is CASSVVAEGPQHF. The CDR3 nucleotides are TGTGCCAGCAGCGTAGTGGCAGAGGGCCCCCAGCATTTT.

This clonotype was counted a few times. DNA for the CDR3: TGTGCCAGCAGTTTAAAGCAGGGGGCGAGAAATTTTGACGAGCAGTACTTC. Translated: CASSLKQGARNFDEQYF. V and J are TRBV28 and TRBJ2-7; 8 bases align to TRBD1. J gave up 5 bases and V 2 bases, and 14 bases lay outside the gene matches. Germline V gene data show CDR1 as MDHEN and CDR2 as SYDVKM. The length of the CDR3 is 17 residues.

About this clonotype: A read error is possible here, since a much larger clone lies one base away. The chain uses TRBV6-1 and TRBJ1-1; TRBD1 aligns across 9 bases. With 6 bases clipped from V and 5 bases from J, the junction kept 10 bases outside the gene matches. Germline loops: CDR1 MNHNS, CDR2 SASEGT. CDR3 length: 15 residues. The CDR3 sequence: CASSPPGQGATEAFF. The CDR3 DNA is TGTGCCAGCAGCCCTCCGGGACAGGGCGCGACTGAAGCTTTCTTT.

This clonotype was recorded a few times. The V and J genes are TRBV7-9 and TRBJ2-5; 7 bases are shared with TRBD1. This CDR3 contains 17 residues. CDR1 is SEHNR, CDR2 FQNEAQ, per germline (reference sequence). The J segment lost 4 bases and the V segment lost 4 bases, leaving 15 bases of the junction unmatched. The CDR3 DNA is TGTGCCAGCAGCTCCTCCTCCGGGACAGCGATTTTAGAGACCCAGTACTTC. This sequence encodes CASSSSSGTAILETQYF.

This clonotype was counted ten times or more. The rearrangement links TRBV2 to TRBJ2-2; the D gene is possibly TRBD1 (6 bases). V lost 6 bases, J lost 6 bases, and 11 bases lay in between. The germline CDR1 and CDR2 sequences are SNHLY and FYNNEI. CDR3 size: 13 residues. The CDR3 reads CASSAGVPGELFF. The CDR3 nucleotides are TGTGCCAGCAGCGCAGGGGTCCCCGGGGAGCTGTTTTTT.

This clonotype was detected many times. The chain couples TRBV29-1 to TRBJ2-3; D possibly matches TRBD1 or TRBD2 (6 bases each). This CDR3 has 15 amino acids. From germline, CDR1 is SQVTM and CDR2 ANQGSEA. With 1 base removed from V and 1 base from J, the gap between germline ends came to 12 bases. CDR3 nucleotide sequence: TGCAGCGTTGAAGGGGGGGCAGCCCGCACAGATACGCAGTATTTT. Protein product: CSVEGGAARTDTQYF.

This clonotype was counted ten times or more. The chain couples TRBV27 to TRBJ2-3; possibly TRBD1 for D (5 bases). Germline V gene sequence: CDR1 MNHEY, CDR2 SMNVEV (reference sequence). Trimming stripped 11 bases from V and 1 base from J, with 16 bases between. CDR3 length: 14 amino acids. The CDR3 DNA follows: TGTGCCTGGGTCAGGGTCCTTGGCACAGATACGCAGTATTTT. Translating gives CAWVRVLGTDTQYF.

At least ten counts were recorded for this clonotype. The J gene is TRBJ2-1, the V gene TRBV15; D not certain. V lost 0 bases and J 0 bases, leaving 12 bases between the germline ends. Germline assignment: CDR1 LNHNV and CDR2 YYDKDF (reference sequence). The CDR3 is made up of 17 amino acids. CDR3 region: CATSREGRVPSYNEQFF. CDR3 in DNA: TGTGCCACCAGCAGAGAAGGAAGAGTGCCCTCCTACAATGAGCAGTTCTTC.

Only a few counts were recorded for this clonotype. V gene TRBV3-1 combines with J gene TRBJ2-1; 11 positions match TRBD2. Germline V gene data show CDR1 as LGHDT and CDR2 as YNNKEL (reference sequence). The CDR3 covers 17 residues. V shed 1 base, J shed 2 bases, and the junction held 4 bases outside the gene matches. The CDR3 DNA reads as TGTGCCAGCAGCCAAGGACTAGCGGGAACTGCCTACAATGAGCAGTTCTTC. Translation: CASSQGLAGTAYNEQFF.

A note on this clonotype: This sequence may be a read error, since a much larger clone differs from it by one base. J is TRBJ2-1 and V is TRBV28; 11 nucleotides agree with TRBD1. The J call is doubtful: the DNA matches TRBJ2-3 better. This CDR3 is built from 16 residues. Per the germline V gene, CDR1 is MDHEN and CDR2 is SYDVKM. Here the CDR3 reads CASSLWTGGATDMQYF. The CDR3 nucleotides read TGTGCCAGCAGTCTATGGACAGGGGGCGCAACAGATATGCAGTATTTT.

This clonotype was observed at least ten times. This chain links TRBV9 with TRBJ2-3; D call uncertain. The V gene lost 0 bases and the J gene lost 1 base, with 6 bases spanning the gap. This CDR3 spans 14 amino acids. Germline CDR1 is SGDLS and CDR2 is YYNGEE. CDR3 sequence (DNA): TGTGCCAGCAGCGTAGGAACAGGCACAGATACGCAGTATTTT. Encoded protein: CASSVGTGTDTQYF.